This T cell receptor beta chain was recovered during a study of blood T cells in healthy people across ages. This clonotype was counted a few times. The V end lost 4 bases, the J end lost 5 bases, and 18 bases lay between the germline ends. This CDR3 is 16 amino acids long. Germline V gene lookup returns CDR1 SNHLY and CDR2 FYNNEI. Using a J-beta primer mix together with a sample-barcoded 5' primer, a second PCR was run for about 6 to 11 cycles. MiXCR was run by TCRdb on the 5' RACE reads, yielding one entry per CDR3 protein. The sample holds roughly 800,000 distinct CDR3 sequences, 58% seen once. This TCR came from a man aged 25 to 40 in good health. The specimen sequenced was blood. V usage is TRBV2 and J usage is TRBJ2-1; TRBD2 might be the D (6 bases). The CDR3 bases are TGTGCCAGCAGTGGCGGGGTGAGCGGGTCGGACAATGAGCAGTTCTTC. Its translation: CASSGGVSGSDNEQFF.